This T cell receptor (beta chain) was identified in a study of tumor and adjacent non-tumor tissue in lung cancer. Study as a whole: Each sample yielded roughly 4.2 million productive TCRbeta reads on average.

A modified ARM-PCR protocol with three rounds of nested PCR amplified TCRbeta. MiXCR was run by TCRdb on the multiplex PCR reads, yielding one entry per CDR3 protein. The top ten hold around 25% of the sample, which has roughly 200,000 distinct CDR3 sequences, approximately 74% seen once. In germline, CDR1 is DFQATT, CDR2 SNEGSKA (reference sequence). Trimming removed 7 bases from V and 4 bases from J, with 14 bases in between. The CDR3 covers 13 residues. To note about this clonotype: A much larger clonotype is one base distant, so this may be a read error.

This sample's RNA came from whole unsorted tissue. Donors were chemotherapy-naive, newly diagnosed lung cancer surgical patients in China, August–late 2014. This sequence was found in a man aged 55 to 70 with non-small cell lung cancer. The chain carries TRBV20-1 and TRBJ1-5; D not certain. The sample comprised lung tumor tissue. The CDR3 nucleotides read TGCAGTGTTATTGACAAATATAATCAGCCCCAGCATTTT. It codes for CSVIDKYNQPQHF.